Presented here are 5 T cell receptor beta chains from one specimen sequenced in a study of T cell responses to AZD1222 COVID-19 vaccine. Profiled with immunoSEQ multiplex PCR; TCRdb holds only in-frame clones, not every one. The data show 95,000 to 100,000 clones, approximately 84% seen once. Source: peripheral blood, taken 28 days after the second AZD1222 dose. The receptors originated from an adult who received the AZD1222 COVID-19 vaccine.

Here the CDR3 reads CASSYRVGIGAFF. As DNA, the CDR3 is TGTGCCAGCAGCTACCGGGTGGGGATAGGAGCTTTCTTT. The V call is TRBV14, the J call TRBJ1-1; D uncertain. Trimming shortened V by 5 bases and J by 10 bases, and 17 bases separated the two germline ends. Germline CDR1 SGHDN, CDR2 FVKESK. There are 13 residues in the CDR3.

The chain has TRBV3-1 (or the pseudogene TRBV3-2) and TRBJ2-1; TRBD1 matches 9 bases. The CDR3 length is 15 residues. The germline CDR1 and CDR2 sequences are LGHDT and YNNKEL (reference sequence). The J segment lost 6 bases and the V segment lost 3 bases, leaving 6 bases of the junction unmatched. This CDR3 is CASSQHGQGSNEQFF. The CDR3 bases are TGTGCCAGCAGCCAGCACGGACAGGGGTCCAATGAGCAGTTCTTC.

The CDR3 spells CASSFEGDYGYTF. The CDR3 region has the DNA TGTGCCAGCAGTTTCGAGGGGGACTATGGCTACACCTTC. This chain uses TRBV27 with TRBJ1-2; D is possibly TRBD1 (6 bases). CDR1 and CDR2 (germline): MNHEY, SMNVEV (reference sequence). V was cut by 3 bases and J by 3 bases, with 8 bases left in between. The CDR3 has 13 amino acids.

This chain joins TRBV18 and TRBJ1-1; D not resolved. Looked up from germline, CDR1 is KGHSH and CDR2 is LQKENI. The CDR3 contains 14 residues. V was clipped by 1 base and J by 1 base, with 7 bases between them. CDR3 loop: CASSPLTRNTEAFF. DNA for the CDR3: TGTGCCAGCTCACCACTTACAAGGAACACTGAAGCTTTCTTT.

This chain joins TRBV6-6 and TRBJ1-6; the match to TRBD1 covers 9 bases. Germline-derived CDR1 and CDR2 are MNHNY and SVGAGI (reference sequence). The CDR3 has 16 residues. J lost 13 bases, V lost 2 bases, and 12 bases had no gene match. DNA for the CDR3: TGTGCCAGCAGTTACGCCCCGGGACAGGGCGCCACCCCCCTCCACTTT. Translated, it gives CASSYAPGQGATPLHF.